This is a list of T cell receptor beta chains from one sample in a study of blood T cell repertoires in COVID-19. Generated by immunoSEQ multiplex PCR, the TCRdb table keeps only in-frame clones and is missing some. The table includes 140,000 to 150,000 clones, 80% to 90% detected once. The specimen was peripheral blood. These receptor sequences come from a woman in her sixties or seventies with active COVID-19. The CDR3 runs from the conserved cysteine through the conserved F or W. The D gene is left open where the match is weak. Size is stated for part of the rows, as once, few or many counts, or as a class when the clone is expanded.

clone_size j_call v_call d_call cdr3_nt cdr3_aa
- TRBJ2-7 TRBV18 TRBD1 TGTGCCAGCTCTACTAAGACAGGGGAAAACGAGCAGTACTTC CASSTKTGENEQYF
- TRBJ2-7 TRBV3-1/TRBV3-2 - TGTGCCAGCAGCCAAGATCGGAGCCACGAGCAGTACTTC CASSQDRSHEQYF
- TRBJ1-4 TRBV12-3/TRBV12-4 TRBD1 TGTGCCAGCAGTTTAGGGGCAGGGGGAGAAATGTTTTTT CASSLGAGGEMFF
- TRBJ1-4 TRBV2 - TGTGCCAGCAGTGAACAGGGGAGCGGTGAAAAACTGTTTTTT CASSEQGSGEKLFF
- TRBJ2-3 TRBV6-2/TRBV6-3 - TGTGCCAGCAGTTACGGCTTAGGGGCCTTTTTGACAGATACGCAGTATTTT CASSYGLGAFLTDTQYF
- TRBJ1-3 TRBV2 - TGTGCCAGCCTCAGGTTCTCTGGAAACACCATATATTTT CASLRFSGNTIYF
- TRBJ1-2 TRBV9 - TGTGCCAGCAGCGTATCGGGTGGGTCTGTTAGGGAGAGGACGGACCACTATGGCTACACCTTC CASSVSGGSVRERTDHYGYTF
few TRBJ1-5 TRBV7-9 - TGTGCCAGCAGCTCCCGAGGTAGCAATCAGCCCCAGCATTTT CASSSRGSNQPQHF
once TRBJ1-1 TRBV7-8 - TGTGCCAGCACTCTAGGGGCAGGGGAACTGACTGAAGCTTTCTTT CASTLGAGELTEAFF
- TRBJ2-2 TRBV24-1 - TGTGCCACCAGTGATTTTCGAGGGAACACCGGGGAGCTGTTTTTT CATSDFRGNTGELFF
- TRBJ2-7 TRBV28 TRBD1 TGTGCCAGCAGTTTATCCGGGACAGGGGACTACGAGCAGTACTTC CASSLSGTGDYEQYF
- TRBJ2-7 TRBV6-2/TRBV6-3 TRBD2 TGTGCCAGCAGCTCCGGGACTACCTACGAGCAGTACTTC CASSSGTTYEQYF
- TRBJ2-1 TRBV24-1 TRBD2 TGTGCCACCAGTGATTTGACTAGCGGAAATGAGCAGTTCTTC CATSDLTSGNEQFF
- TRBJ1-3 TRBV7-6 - TGTGCCAGCAGCTTATCAGGCCCCAATGCTGGAAACACCATATATTTT CASSLSGPNAGNTIYF
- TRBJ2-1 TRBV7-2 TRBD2 TGTGCCAGCAGCTTTAGCGGGACTATCGGGTACAATGAGCAGTTCTTC CASSFSGTIGYNEQFF
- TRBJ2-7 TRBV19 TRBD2 TGTGCCAGTAGTACGCTAGCGGCAGGAGCGTTTGTCTACGAGCAGTACTTC CASSTLAAGAFVYEQYF
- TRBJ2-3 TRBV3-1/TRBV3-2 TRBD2 TGTGCCAGCAGCCAAGGCCCTAGCGGTTTCACAGATACGCAGTATTTT CASSQGPSGFTDTQYF
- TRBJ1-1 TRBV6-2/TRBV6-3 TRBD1 TGTGCCAGCAGTTACGGAATTGGACAGGGTGAAGCTTTCTTT CASSYGIGQGEAFF
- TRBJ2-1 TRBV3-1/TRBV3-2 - TGTGCCAGCAGCCAAGATTTTGGGACACCCAATGAGCAGTTCTTC CASSQDFGTPNEQFF
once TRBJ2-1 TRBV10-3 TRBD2 TGTGCCACCGGCGAGACTCAGGTTACTAGCGGACTGATCTACAATGAGCAGTTCTTC CATGETQVTSGLIYNEQFF
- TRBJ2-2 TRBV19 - TGTGCCAGTAGTATTAGGGTTCAGGGCACCGGGGAGCTGTTTTTT CASSIRVQGTGELFF
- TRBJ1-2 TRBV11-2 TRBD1 TGTGCCAGCAGCGGACAGGGCTATGGCTACACCTTC CASSGQGYGYTF
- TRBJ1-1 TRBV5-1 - TGCGCCAGCAGCTTGGGAGAGAACACTGAAGCTTTCTTT CASSLGENTEAFF
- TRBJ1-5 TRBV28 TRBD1 TGTGCCAGCAACACAGGGGGCGGACATGTAAATCAGCCCCAGCATTTT CASNTGGGHVNQPQHF
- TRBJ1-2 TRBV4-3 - TGCGCCAGCAGCCAAGGCCCAGACTATGGCTACACCTTC CASSQGPDYGYTF
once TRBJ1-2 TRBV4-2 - TGTGCCAGCAGCCAAGGGACCGGGGAGGAGGGCTACACCTTC CASSQGTGEEGYTF
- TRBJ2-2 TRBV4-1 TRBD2 TGCGCCAGCAGCCAAGATCTATTTCGGCTAGCGGGAGACCACGGGGAGCTGTTTTTT CASSQDLFRLAGDHGELFF
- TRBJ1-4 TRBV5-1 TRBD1 TGCGCCAGCAGCTTACAGGGGGCTTCGAATGAAAAACTGTTTTTT CASSLQGASNEKLFF
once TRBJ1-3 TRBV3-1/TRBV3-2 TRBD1 TGTGCCAGCAGCCAGGGACAGGGGGCGCGCGGAAACACCATATATTTT CASSQGQGARGNTIYF
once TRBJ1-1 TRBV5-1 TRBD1 TGCGCCAGCAGCCGTCGACAGGGGGCGCAGGAAGCTTTCTTT CASSRRQGAQEAFF
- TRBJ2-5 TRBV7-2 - TGTGCCAGCAGCTTAATACCGGGGTCCCAAGAGACCCAGTACTTC CASSLIPGSQETQYF
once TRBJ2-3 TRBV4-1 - TGCGCCAGCAGCCAGGGGAGGTTGGGGAGCCCCTTAGATACGCAGTATTTT CASSQGRLGSPLDTQYF
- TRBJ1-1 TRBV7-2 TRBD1 TGTGCCAGCAGCCGGAGACAGGGGGAGAACACTGAAGCTTTCTTT CASSRRQGENTEAFF
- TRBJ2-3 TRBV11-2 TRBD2 TGTGCCAGCAGCTTGAGAGGCATTAGCGGGGAATCTAGCACAGATACGCAGTATTTT CASSLRGISGESSTDTQYF
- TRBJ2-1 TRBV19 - TGTGCCAGTAATCAGGGGTCGACCTACAATGAGCAGTTCTTC CASNQGSTYNEQFF
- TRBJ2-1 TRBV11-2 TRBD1 TGTGCCAGCAGCCGATACGACAGGGGGCAGAGGAACAATGAGCAGTTCTTC CASSRYDRGQRNNEQFF
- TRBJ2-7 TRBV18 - TGTGCCAGCTCACCAGGAGGCTACGAGCAGTACTTC CASSPGGYEQYF
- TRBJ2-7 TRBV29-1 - TGCAGCGTTCGCTATACAGGGCCCGAGCAGTACTTC CSVRYTGPEQYF
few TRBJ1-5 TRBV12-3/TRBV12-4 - TGTGCCAGCAGGTCAGGGGACCAGCCCCAGCATTTT CASRSGDQPQHF
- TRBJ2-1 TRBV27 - TGTGCCAGCAGTTTTCGACAGACTTCCTACAATGAGCAGTTCTTC CASSFRQTSYNEQFF
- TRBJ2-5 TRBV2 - TGTGCCAGCAGTGTTAGCGGTAAATCGGAGACCCAGTACTTC CASSVSGKSETQYF
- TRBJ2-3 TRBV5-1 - TGCGCCAGCAGCGAACCGGCTAGTGAGTTGACAGATACGCAGTATTTT CASSEPASELTDTQYF
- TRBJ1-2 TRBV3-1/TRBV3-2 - TGTGCCAGCAGCCGAAGCGGGGGCGCGGGGGGCTACACCTTC CASSRSGGAGGYTF
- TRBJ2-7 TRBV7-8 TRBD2 TGTGCCAGCAGCTTGGGGACTAGCAGTACCTACGAGCAGTACTTC CASSLGTSSTYEQYF
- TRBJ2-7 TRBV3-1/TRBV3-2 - TGTGCCAGCAGCAGCGGCTACGAGCAGTACTTC CASSSGYEQYF
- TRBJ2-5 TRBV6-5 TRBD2 TGTGCCAGCAGTCTTAGCGGGAGGGCCCAAGAGACCCAGTACTTC CASSLSGRAQETQYF
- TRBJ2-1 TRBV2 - TGTGCCAGCAGTGTTGTAGATGAGCAGTTCTTC CASSVVDEQFF
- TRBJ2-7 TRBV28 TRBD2 TGTGCCAGCAGTTCCGGGACTAGCGGGCGCAGTGGGTACTTC CASSSGTSGRSGYF
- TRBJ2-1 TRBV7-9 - TGTGCCAGCAGCTTATTCCCTAACGATGAGCAGTTCTTC CASSLFPNDEQFF
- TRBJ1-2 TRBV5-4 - TGTGCCAGCAGTTGGACACTTAACTATGGCTACACCTTC CASSWTLNYGYTF
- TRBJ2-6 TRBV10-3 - TGTGCCATCAGGGACAGCTCTGGGGCCAACGTCCTGACTTTC CAIRDSSGANVLTF
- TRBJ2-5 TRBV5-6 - TGTGCCAGCAGCTTGGCGAGCGGGGAGACCCAGTACTTC CASSLASGETQYF
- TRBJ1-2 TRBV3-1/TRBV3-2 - TGTGCCAGCAGCCAAGTGGGCCCTAAGTCGGACAGCCCTAACTATGGCTACACCTTC CASSQVGPKSDSPNYGYTF